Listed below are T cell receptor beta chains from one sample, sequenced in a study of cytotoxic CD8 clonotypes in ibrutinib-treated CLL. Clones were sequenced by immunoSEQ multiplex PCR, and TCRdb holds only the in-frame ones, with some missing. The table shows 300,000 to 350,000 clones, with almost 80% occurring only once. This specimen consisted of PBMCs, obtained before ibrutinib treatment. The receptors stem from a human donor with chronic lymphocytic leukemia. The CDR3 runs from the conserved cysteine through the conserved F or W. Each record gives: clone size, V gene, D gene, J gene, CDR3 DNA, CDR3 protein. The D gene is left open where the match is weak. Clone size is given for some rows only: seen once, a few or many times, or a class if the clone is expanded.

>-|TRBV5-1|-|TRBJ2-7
TGCGCCAGCAGCTCATGGACACCGGGCTACGAGCAGTACTTC
CASSSWTPGYEQYF
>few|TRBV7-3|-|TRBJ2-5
TGTGCCAGCAGCTTATTCTTTGGGGGCTTCGAGACCCAGTACTTC
CASSLFFGGFETQYF
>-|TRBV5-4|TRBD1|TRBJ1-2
TGTGCCAGCAGCTCTACAGGGGTCCATGGCTACACCTTC
CASSSTGVHGYTF
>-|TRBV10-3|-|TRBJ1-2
TGTGCCATCAAGGCAGGGTCGGTTGGCTACACCTTC
CAIKAGSVGYTF
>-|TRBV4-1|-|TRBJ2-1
TGCGCCAGCAGCCAAGATCCTTCTCCGTACAATGAGCAGTTCTTC
CASSQDPSPYNEQFF
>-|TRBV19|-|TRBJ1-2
TGTGCCAGTAGCAGGCCCGGGACCGACTATGGCTACACCTTC
CASSRPGTDYGYTF
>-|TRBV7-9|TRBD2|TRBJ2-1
TGTGCCAGCAGCTTAATAGGGACTAGCGTCTACAATGAGCAGTTCTTC
CASSLIGTSVYNEQFF
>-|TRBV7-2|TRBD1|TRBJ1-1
TGTGCCAGCAGCCGAAGGGGGCTGGACACTGAAGCTTTCTTT
CASSRRGLDTEAFF
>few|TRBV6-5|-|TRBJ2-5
TGTGCCAGCAGGAGCCGGACAGCTCAAGAGACCCAGTACTTC
CASRSRTAQETQYF
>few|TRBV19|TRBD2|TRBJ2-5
TGTGCCAGTAGTATCCGACTAGCGGGAGAGACCCAGTACTTC
CASSIRLAGETQYF
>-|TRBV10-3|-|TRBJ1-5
TGTGCCATCAGAGGACACCCAAATCAGCCCCAGCATTTT
CAIRGHPNQPQHF
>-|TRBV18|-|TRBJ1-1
TGTGCCAGCTCAAAAAGGGACACTGAAGCTTTCTTT
CASSKRDTEAFF
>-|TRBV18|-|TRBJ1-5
TGTGCCAGCTCACCAGATTGGGGGGTCGAGCAGCCCCAGCATTTT
CASSPDWGVEQPQHF
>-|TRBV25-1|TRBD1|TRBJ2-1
TGTGCCAGCAGTGAAAGCGGACAGGGCCGACGTGAGCAGTTCTTC
CASSESGQGRREQFF
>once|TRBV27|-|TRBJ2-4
TGTGCCAGCAGTTTATCGGCCCTAGCCAAAAACATTCAGTACTTC
CASSLSALAKNIQYF
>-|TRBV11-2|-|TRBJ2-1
TGTGCCAGCAGCTTAGGGCCGAGGGGGAGAAGTATTTGGCAGTTCTTC
CASSLGPRGRSIWQFF
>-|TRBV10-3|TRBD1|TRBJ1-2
TGTGCCATCAGTGAGTCAGCTCCGGGACAGGGGGCGGTTGGCTACACCTTC
CAISESAPGQGAVGYTF
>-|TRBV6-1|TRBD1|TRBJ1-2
TGTGCCAGCACTTGGGACAGGGTGGGTGGCTACACCTTC
CASTWDRVGGYTF
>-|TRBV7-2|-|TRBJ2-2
TGTGCCAGCAGCTTAAGTCCCGGGGAGCTGTTTTTT
CASSLSPGELFF
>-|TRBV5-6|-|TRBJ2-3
TGTGCCAGCAGCCTAAAGCTTGGTCCGGGACCCACAGATACGCAGTATTTT
CASSLKLGPGPTDTQYF
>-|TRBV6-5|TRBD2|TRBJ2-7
TGTGCCAGCAGATCCGTGACTAGCGGGAAATACGAGCAGTACTTC
CASRSVTSGKYEQYF
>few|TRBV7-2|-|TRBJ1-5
TGTGCCAGCAGCTTAGCCGAGAGCAATCAGCCCCAGCATTTT
CASSLAESNQPQHF
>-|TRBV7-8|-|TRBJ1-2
TGTGCCAGCAGCTTATCGATCAGGGGCAACTATGGCTACACCTTC
CASSLSIRGNYGYTF
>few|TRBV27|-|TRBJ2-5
TGTGCCAGCAGTTTATCCTCCCACACGACCCAGTACTTC
CASSLSSHTTQYF
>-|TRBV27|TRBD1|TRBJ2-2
TGTGCCAGCAGTATCAGGGGGTCGAACACCGGGGAGCTGTTTTTT
CASSIRGSNTGELFF
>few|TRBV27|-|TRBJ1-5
TGTGCCAGCTTTGGTACTAGGGGTCAGCCCCAGCATTTT
CASFGTRGQPQHF
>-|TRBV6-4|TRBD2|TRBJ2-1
TGTGCCAGCTACCCCGGGGCCAGCGGGAGGTCCTACAATGAGCAGTTCTTC
CASYPGASGRSYNEQFF
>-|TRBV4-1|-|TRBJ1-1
TGCGCCAGCAGCCGGGGATTGGTCGTGAACACTGAAGCTTTCTTT
CASSRGLVVNTEAFF
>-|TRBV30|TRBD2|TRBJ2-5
TGTGCCTGGAGTGGTCGTCTAGCGGGAGGGGAGACCCAGTACTTC
CAWSGRLAGGETQYF
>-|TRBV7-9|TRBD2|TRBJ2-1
TGTGCCAGCAGATCCAGCGGGAGGAGACAAAATGAGCAGTTCTTC
CASRSSGRRQNEQFF
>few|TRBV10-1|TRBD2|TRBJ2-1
TGCGCCAGCAGTGAGTCTTCTAGCGGATACAATGAGCAGTTCTTC
CASSESSSGYNEQFF
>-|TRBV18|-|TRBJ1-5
TGTGCCAGCTCACCGTCCGGAGAGGAACAGCCCCAGCATTTT
CASSPSGEEQPQHF
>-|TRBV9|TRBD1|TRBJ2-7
TGTGCCAGCAGCCCCGGAACAGGGGGCGGCTACGAGCAGTACTTC
CASSPGTGGGYEQYF
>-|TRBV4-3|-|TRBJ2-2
TGCGCCAGCAGCCATCGCAGTGGCACCGGGGAGCTGTTTTTT
CASSHRSGTGELFF
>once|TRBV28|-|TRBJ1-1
TGTGCCAGCAGTCCTTTTGTTGGGAAAACCACTGAAGCTTTCTTT
CASSPFVGKTTEAFF
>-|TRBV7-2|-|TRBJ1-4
TGTGCCAGCAGCTTAGCCCTGACGGTAACTAATGAAAAACTGTTTTTT
CASSLALTVTNEKLFF
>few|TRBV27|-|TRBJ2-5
TGTGCCAGCAGTTTAGGGACTCTAAACAGGGTTTACTTC
CASSLGTLNRVYF
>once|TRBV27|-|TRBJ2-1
TGTGCCAGCAGTTTCCCCAGTCACAATGAGCAGTTCTTC
CASSFPSHNEQFF
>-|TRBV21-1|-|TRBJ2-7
TGTGCCAGCATGGGTCCCAGGGACAGGGAAATGTACGAGCAGTACTTC
CASMGPRDREMYEQYF
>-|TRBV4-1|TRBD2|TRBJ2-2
TGCGCCAGCAACCCCCTGGGTCCTAGCGGGAGGGCCGGGAACACCGGGGAGCTGTTTTTT
CASNPLGPSGRAGNTGELFF
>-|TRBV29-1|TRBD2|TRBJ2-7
TGCAGCGTAAAAACGACAAAAAGCGGGAGTATCACCTACGAGCAGTACTTC
CSVKTTKSGSITYEQYF
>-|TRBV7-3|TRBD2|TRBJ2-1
TGTGCCAGCAGCTTAGCTCGGACTAGCGGGAGGGCCCTTGGTGAGCAGTTCTTC
CASSLARTSGRALGEQFF
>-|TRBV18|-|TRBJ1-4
TGTGCCAGCTCACCACTTTCTTTACAGTCTGAAAAACTGTTTTTT
CASSPLSLQSEKLFF
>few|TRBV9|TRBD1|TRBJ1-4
TGTGCCAGCCAGCCGGGACAGCGTAATGAAAAACTGTTTTTT
CASQPGQRNEKLFF
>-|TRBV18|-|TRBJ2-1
TGTGCCAGCTCTAGGGGCCCTTACAATGAGCAGTTCTTC
CASSRGPYNEQFF
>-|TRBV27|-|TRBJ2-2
TGTGCCAGCAGAAAGGGACTTAACACCGGGGAGCTGTTTTTT
CASRKGLNTGELFF
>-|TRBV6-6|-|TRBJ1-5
TGTGCCAGCAGTTACTCAGGGGGTGATAATCAGCCCCAGCATTTT
CASSYSGGDNQPQHF
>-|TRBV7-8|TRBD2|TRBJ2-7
TGTGCCAGCAGCGCTACATTTCTCTCGACTAGCGGGAGGACCTACGAGCAGTACTTC
CASSATFLSTSGRTYEQYF
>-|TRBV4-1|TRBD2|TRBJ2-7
TGCGCCAGCAGCCAAGGACTAGCGGGAATCTCCTACGAGCAGTACTTC
CASSQGLAGISYEQYF
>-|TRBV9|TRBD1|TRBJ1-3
TGTGCCAGCAGCGTTCGGGAACAGGGGGACACCATATATTTT
CASSVREQGDTIYF
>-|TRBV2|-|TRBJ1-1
TGTGCCAGCACCGTTAACACTGAAGCTTTCTTT
CASTVNTEAFF
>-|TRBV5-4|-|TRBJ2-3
TGTGCCAGCAGCTTGAGGGAGGCTGGAGATACGCAGTATTTT
CASSLREAGDTQYF
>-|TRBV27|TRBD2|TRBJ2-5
TGTGCCAGCAGCACTAGCGGGCAAGAGACCCAGTACTTC
CASSTSGQETQYF
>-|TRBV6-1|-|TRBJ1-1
TGTGCCAGCAGCCCCACGGACAGTCGTCTGGCTTTCTTT
CASSPTDSRLAFF